This T cell receptor beta chain derives from a study of blood T cell repertoires in COVID-19. Study as a whole: The study drew acute and convalescent COVID-19 samples from the United States, Italy and Spain.

The CDR3 has 14 amino acids. Germline lookup yields CDR1 SGHAT and CDR2 FQNNGV. The V end lost 5 bases, the J end lost 8 bases, and 15 bases lay between the germline ends. Per the original methods: The assay estimated nucleated cells by amplifying reference gene primers. Using immunoSEQ multiplex PCR, the repertoire was profiled, and TCRdb retains in-frame clones only, with some absent. Clone size and V and J calls were adopted from that table, with D and trimming inferred from the DNA. The table has roughly 290,000 clones, over 75% seen once; the top ten hold about an eighth. The source of this sequence is a woman aged 55-69 years with acute or convalescent COVID-19. The gene calls are TRBV11-2 and TRBJ1-4; D is possibly TRBD1 (5 bases). The sequenced material came from peripheral blood. The CDR3 here is CASSPSGAVEKLFF. CDR3 nucleotide sequence: TGTGCCAGCAGCCCCTCTGGGGCAGTCGAAAAACTGTTTTTT.